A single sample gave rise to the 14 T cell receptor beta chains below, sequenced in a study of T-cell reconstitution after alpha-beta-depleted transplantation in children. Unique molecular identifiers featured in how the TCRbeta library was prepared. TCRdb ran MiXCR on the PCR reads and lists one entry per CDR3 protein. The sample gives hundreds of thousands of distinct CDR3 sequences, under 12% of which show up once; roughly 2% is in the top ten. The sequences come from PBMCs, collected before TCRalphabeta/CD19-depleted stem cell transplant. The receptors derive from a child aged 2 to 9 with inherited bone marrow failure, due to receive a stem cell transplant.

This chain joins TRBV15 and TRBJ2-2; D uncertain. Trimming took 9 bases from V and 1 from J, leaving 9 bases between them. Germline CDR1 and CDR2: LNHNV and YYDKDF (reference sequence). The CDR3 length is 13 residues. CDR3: CATMTENTGELFF. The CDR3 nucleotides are TGTGCCACGATGACCGAGAACACCGGGGAGCTGTTTTTT.

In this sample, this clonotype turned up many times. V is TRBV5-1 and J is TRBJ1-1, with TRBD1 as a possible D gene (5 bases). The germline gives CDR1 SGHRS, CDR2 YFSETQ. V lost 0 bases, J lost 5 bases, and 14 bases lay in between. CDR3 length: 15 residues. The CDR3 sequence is CASSLAVGGETEAFF. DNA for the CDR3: TGCGCCAGCAGCTTGGCCGTGGGGGGTGAGACTGAAGCTTTCTTT.

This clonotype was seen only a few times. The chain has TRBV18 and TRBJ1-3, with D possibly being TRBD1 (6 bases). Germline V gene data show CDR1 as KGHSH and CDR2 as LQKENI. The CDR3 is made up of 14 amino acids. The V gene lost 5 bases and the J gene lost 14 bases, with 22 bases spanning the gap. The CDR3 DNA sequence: TGTGCCAGCTCATCGGTCTCCGACAGGTCGCTTTTATATTTT. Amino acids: CASSSVSDRSLLYF.

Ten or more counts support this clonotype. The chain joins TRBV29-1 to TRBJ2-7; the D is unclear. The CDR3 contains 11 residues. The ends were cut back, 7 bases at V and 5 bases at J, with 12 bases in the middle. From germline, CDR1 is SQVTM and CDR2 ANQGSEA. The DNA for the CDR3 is TGCAGCGCCGAAGTAGGGAACGAGCAGTACTTC. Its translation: CSAEVGNEQYF.

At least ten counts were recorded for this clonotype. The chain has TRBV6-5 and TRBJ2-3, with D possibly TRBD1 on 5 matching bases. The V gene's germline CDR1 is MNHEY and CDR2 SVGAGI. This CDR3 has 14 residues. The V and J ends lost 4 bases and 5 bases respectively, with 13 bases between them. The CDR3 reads CASSSASTEDTQYF. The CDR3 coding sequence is TGTGCCAGCAGTTCCGCATCGACAGAAGATACGCAGTATTTT.

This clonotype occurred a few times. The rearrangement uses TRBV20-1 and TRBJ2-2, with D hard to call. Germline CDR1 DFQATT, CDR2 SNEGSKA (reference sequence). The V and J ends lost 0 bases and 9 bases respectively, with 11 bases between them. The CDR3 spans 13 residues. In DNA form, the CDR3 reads TGCAGTGCTAGAGATCCCGCGTTCAGGGAGCTGTTTTTT. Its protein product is CSARDPAFRELFF.

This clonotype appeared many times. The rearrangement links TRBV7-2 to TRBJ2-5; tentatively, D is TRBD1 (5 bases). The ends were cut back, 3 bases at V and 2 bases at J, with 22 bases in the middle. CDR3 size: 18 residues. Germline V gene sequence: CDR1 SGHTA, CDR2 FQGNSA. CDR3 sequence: CASSFILGAPYAQETQYF. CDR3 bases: TGTGCCAGCAGCTTTATCCTAGGGGCTCCATATGCACAAGAGACCCAGTACTTC.

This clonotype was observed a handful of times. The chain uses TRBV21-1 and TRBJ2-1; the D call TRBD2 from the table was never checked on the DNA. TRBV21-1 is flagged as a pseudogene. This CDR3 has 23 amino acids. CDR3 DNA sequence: TGTGCCAGCAGCAAATATAATAGTTCCAAACTAGCGGGAGGGCCTTATTTCTACAATGAGCAGTTCTTC. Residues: CASSKYNSSKLAGGPYFYNEQFF.

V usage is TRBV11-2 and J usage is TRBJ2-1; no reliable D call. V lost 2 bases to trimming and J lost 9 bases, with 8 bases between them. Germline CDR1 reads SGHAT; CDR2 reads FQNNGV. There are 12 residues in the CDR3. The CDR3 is CASSLIGTEQFF. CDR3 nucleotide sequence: TGTGCCAGCAGCTTAATAGGTACTGAGCAGTTCTTC.

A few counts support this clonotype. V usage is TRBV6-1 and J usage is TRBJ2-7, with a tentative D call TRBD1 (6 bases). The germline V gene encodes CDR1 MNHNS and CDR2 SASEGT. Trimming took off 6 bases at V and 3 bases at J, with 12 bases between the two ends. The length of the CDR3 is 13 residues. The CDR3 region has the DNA TGTGCCAGCAGCGACCAAGGGGGCTACGAGCAGTACTTC. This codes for CASSDQGGYEQYF.

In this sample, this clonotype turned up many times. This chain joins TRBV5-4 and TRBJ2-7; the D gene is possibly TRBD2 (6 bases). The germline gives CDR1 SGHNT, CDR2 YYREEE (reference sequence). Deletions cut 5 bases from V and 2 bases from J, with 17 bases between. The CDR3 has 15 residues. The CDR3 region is CASRVFGGNAYEQYF. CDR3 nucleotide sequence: TGTGCCAGCAGGGTTTTCGGAGGGAACGCCTACGAGCAGTACTTC.

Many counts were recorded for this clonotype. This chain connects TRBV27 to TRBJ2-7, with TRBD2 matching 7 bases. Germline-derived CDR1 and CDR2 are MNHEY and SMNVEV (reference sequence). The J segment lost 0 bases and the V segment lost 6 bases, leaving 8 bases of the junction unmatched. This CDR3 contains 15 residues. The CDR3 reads CASSQLSGRSYEQYF. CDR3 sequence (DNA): TGTGCCAGCAGCCAACTTAGCGGGCGCTCCTACGAGCAGTACTTC.

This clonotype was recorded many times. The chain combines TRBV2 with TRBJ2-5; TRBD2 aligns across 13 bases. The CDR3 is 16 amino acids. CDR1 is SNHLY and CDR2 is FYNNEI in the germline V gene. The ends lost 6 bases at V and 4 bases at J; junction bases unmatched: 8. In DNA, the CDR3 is TGTGCCAGCAGGACCGGGACTAGCGGGAATGGAGAGACCCAGTACTTC. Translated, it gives CASRTGTSGNGETQYF.

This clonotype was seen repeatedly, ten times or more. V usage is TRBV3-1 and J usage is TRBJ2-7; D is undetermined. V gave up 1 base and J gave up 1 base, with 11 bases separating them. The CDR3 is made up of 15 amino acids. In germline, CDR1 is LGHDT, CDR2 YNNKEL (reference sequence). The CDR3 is CASSQGRYQSYEQYF. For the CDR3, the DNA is TGTGCCAGCAGCCAAGGTCGTTACCAGTCCTACGAGCAGTACTTC.